The 21 T cell receptor beta chains below were found in one sample sequenced in a study of T cell responses to AZD1222 COVID-19 vaccine. Data came from immunoSEQ multiplex PCR; TCRdb stores just in-frame clones and leaves some out. This table holds about 120,000 clones, around nine tenths found once. Source: peripheral blood, taken on day 0 of AZD1222 vaccination. These receptors all stem from an adult in good health.

This chain connects TRBV11-2 to TRBJ1-1; 10 positions agree with TRBD1. Trimming removed 1 base from V and 3 bases from J; junction bases left unmatched: 14. CDR1 and CDR2 from the germline V gene are SGHAT and FQNNGV. CDR3 size: 19 residues. CDR3 bases: TGTGCCAGCAGCTTAGGGGGGACAGGGGCCCCAACGCGATACACTGAAGCTTTCTTT. Translating gives CASSLGGTGAPTRYTEAFF.

V gene TRBV10-2 combines with J gene TRBJ2-2; possible D gene TRBD1, 5 bases. The CDR3 extends over 13 amino acids. The germline gives CDR1 WSHSY, CDR2 SAAADI. V lost 6 bases and J 4 bases, leaving 9 bases between the germline ends. CDR3 protein: CASSTQGTGELFF. The CDR3 DNA is TGCGCCAGCAGCACTCAGGGCACCGGGGAGCTGTTTTTT.

The chain recombines TRBV29-1 with TRBJ2-5; 8 bases are shared with TRBD2. Losses at the gene ends were 6 bases for V and 5 bases for J; bases not matched to a gene: 8. CDR3 length equals 13 residues. Germline assignment: CDR1 SQVTM and CDR2 ANQGSEA. The CDR3 here is CSVNVGGAETQYF. The CDR3 nucleotides are TGCAGCGTAAACGTCGGGGGGGCGGAGACCCAGTACTTC.

The rearrangement links TRBV5-1 to TRBJ2-7; the D gene is possibly TRBD2 (7 bases). Germline V gene data show CDR1 as SGHRS and CDR2 as YFSETQ. V was cut by 4 bases and J by 2 bases, with 25 bases left in between. This CDR3 has 18 residues. The CDR3 protein is CASSTLPFDGGAPYEQYF. The DNA of the CDR3 is TGCGCCAGCAGCACCTTGCCCTTTGATGGGGGGGCCCCCTACGAGCAGTACTTC.

This clone was seen just once. The CDR3 is CASSLRGSGTDTQYF. The CDR3, as DNA: TGTGCCAGCAGCTTGAGGGGGAGCGGCACAGATACGCAGTATTTT. The chain uses TRBV5-5 and TRBJ2-3; D is possibly TRBD1 (6 bases). This CDR3 comprises 15 residues. V lost 1 base and J 1 base, leaving 10 bases between the germline ends. Germline V gene lookup returns CDR1 SGHKS and CDR2 YYEKEE (reference sequence).

This clone has a single count. This chain links TRBV28 with TRBJ1-2; TRBD1 aligns across 10 bases. The CDR3 extends over 14 amino acids. The trim removed 6 bases at V and 5 bases at J, leaving 6 bases unmatched. Germline V gene sequence: CDR1 MDHEN, CDR2 SYDVKM. This CDR3 is CASRGDRGSYGYTF. CDR3 nucleotide sequence: TGTGCCAGCAGAGGGGACAGGGGTTCATATGGCTACACCTTC.

The CDR3 loop reads CASSEGRGTEAFF. The DNA for the CDR3 is TGTGCCAGCAGTGAGGGGAGGGGCACTGAAGCTTTCTTT. The V and J genes are TRBV2 and TRBJ1-1; tentative D call: TRBD1 (5 bases). The CDR3 sequence is 13 residues long. V gave up 3 bases and J gave up 4 bases, with 9 bases separating them. The germline V gene encodes CDR1 SNHLY and CDR2 FYNNEI. The variable domain in full, completed from reference TRBV2 and TRBJ1-1, reads EPEVTQTPSHQVTQMGQEVILRCVPISNHLYFYWYRQILGQKVEFLVSFYNNEISEKSEIFDDQFSVERPDGSNFTLKIRSTKLEDSAMYFCASSEGRGTEAFFGQGTRLTVV.

V is TRBV7-9 and J is TRBJ2-2; D is uncertain. The CDR3 is 11 residues long. Per germline, CDR1 SEHNR and CDR2 FQNEAQ (reference sequence). V was pared by 7 bases and J by 6 bases, with 6 bases between. DNA for the CDR3: TGTGCCAGCACAAAGTCCGGGGAGCTGTTTTTT. It translates to CASTKSGELFF.

J is TRBJ1-2 and V is TRBV7-9, with 9 bases matching TRBD1. The CDR3 length is 16 residues. Trimming took 1 base from V and 2 from J; bases not matched to a gene: 5. The germline gives CDR1 SEHNR, CDR2 FQNEAQ (reference sequence). This CDR3 reads CASSLGGTGRNYGYTF. The DNA for the CDR3 is TGTGCCAGCAGCTTAGGAGGGACAGGGCGCAACTATGGCTACACCTTC.

The table lists this clone with a count of one. The chain links TRBV7-9 to TRBJ1-1; D remains ambiguous. Germline V lookup: CDR1 SEHNR, CDR2 FQNEAQ (reference sequence). The CDR3 is made up of 13 amino acids. The V end lost 5 bases, the J end lost 0 bases, and 7 bases lay between the germline ends. The CDR3, as DNA: TGTGCCAGCAGCACAGCCCTGAACACTGAAGCTTTCTTT. It codes for CASSTALNTEAFF.

The gene calls are TRBV3-1 (or the pseudogene TRBV3-2) and TRBJ1-3; D remains unclear. Trimming took 3 bases from V and 2 from J, leaving 5 bases between them. Germline V gives CDR1 LGHDT, CDR2 YNNKEL (reference sequence). The CDR3 covers 13 residues. CDR3 sequence reads: CASSQGAGNTIYF. CDR3 nucleotides: TGTGCCAGCAGCCAGGGTGCTGGAAACACCATATATTTT.

This clone has a single count. The chain carries TRBV5-1 and TRBJ1-5; TRBD1 aligns across 12 bases. CDR3 length: 16 residues. CDR1 and CDR2 (germline): SGHRS, YFSETQ. V shed 4 bases and J 1 base; nucleotides not matched to a gene: 3. CDR3 DNA sequence: TGCGCCAGCAGCACCGGGACAGGGGGCAGCAATCAGCCCCAGCATTTT. It is translated as CASSTGTGGSNQPQHF. The entire variable domain, with the rest obtained from reference TRBV5-1 and TRBJ1-5, is as follows: KAGVTQTPRYLIKTRGQQVTLSCSPISGHRSVSWYQQTPGQGLQFLFEYFSETQRNKGNFPGRFSGRQFSNSRSEMNVSTLELGDSALYLCASSTGTGGSNQPQHFGDGTRLSIL.

The gene calls are TRBV27 and TRBJ2-3; D gene uncertain. This CDR3 is 12 amino acids long. Germline CDR1 reads MNHEY; CDR2 reads SMNVEV (reference sequence). Trimming removed 6 bases at V and 6 bases at J, with 10 bases between. CDR3 bases: TGTGCCAGCAGACCCACCATGGATACGCAGTATTTT. Protein sequence: CASRPTMDTQYF.

In its sample, this clone was seen once. The CDR3 spells CASSPRVQDGYTF. As DNA, the CDR3 is TGTGCCAGTAGTCCGAGGGTGCAAGATGGCTACACCTTC. The chain carries TRBV19 and TRBJ1-2, with unresolved D. The germline V gene encodes CDR1 LNHDA and CDR2 SQIVND (reference sequence). Trimming shortened V by 5 bases and J by 6 bases, and 13 bases separated the two germline ends. This CDR3 spans 13 amino acids.

V gene TRBV11-3 combines with J gene TRBJ2-7, with 7 bases that match TRBD1. Germline V gene lookup returns CDR1 SGHNT and CDR2 YENEEA. The CDR3 totals 14 residues. The V segment lost 5 bases and the J segment 4 bases; nucleotides outside the gene matches: 8. CDR3 sequence: CASSPGQPPYEQYF. The CDR3 DNA reads as TGTGCCAGCAGCCCGGGACAGCCACCTTACGAGCAGTACTTC.

This chain links TRBV9 with TRBJ1-6; no firm D call. CDR3 length: 12 amino acids. Germline-derived CDR1 and CDR2 are SGDLS and YYNGEE. The V gene lost 3 bases and the J gene lost 7 bases, with 5 bases spanning the gap. The CDR3 loop is CASSALNSPLHF. The CDR3 nucleotides read TGTGCCAGCAGCGCGTTGAATTCACCCCTCCACTTT.

The chain is built from TRBV6-5 and TRBJ1-4; maybe TRBD1 (5 bases). Germline V gene data show CDR1 as MNHEY and CDR2 as SVGAGI. V shed 6 bases and J shed 2 bases, with 10 bases lying between them. The CDR3 spans 14 residues. This CDR3 is CASSHRGTNEKLFF. The DNA of the CDR3 is TGTGCCAGCAGCCACCGGGGGACTAATGAAAAACTGTTTTTT.

A note on this clone: Sequence at one end of the junction differs from germline and may be a read error. The CDR3 DNA follows: TGTGCCAGCAGTTACGCAACGGGTGGTCGGGGAGCTGCCTTC. Its translation: CASSYATGGRGAAF. V gene TRBV6-6 combines with J gene TRBJ2-7, with a weak D call TRBD2 (5 bases). This CDR3 region has 14 residues. Germline CDR1 MNHNY, CDR2 SVGAGI (reference sequence).

The chain is built from TRBV11-2 and TRBJ2-3; D ambiguous. Germline CDR1 reads SGHAT; CDR2 reads FQNNGV. The CDR3 totals 15 residues. V lost 5 bases and J 7 bases, leaving 19 bases between the germline ends. The CDR3 protein is CASSPAFTSTNTQYF. The CDR3 DNA follows: TGTGCCAGCAGCCCCGCCTTTACGTCTACGAATACGCAGTATTTT.

The rearrangement uses TRBV15 and TRBJ1-1; 7 bases match TRBD1. Losses at the gene ends were 3 bases for V and 10 bases for J; bases not matched to a gene: 14. This CDR3 has 15 amino acids. CDR1 and CDR2 (germline): LNHNV, YYDKDF (reference sequence). Written as DNA, the CDR3 is TGTGCCACCAGCAGTACAAAACAGGGGAGGGGGTTAGCTTTCTTT. This codes for CATSSTKQGRGLAFF.

The rearrangement joins TRBV7-2 to TRBJ1-4; unclear D gene. This CDR3 region has 15 residues. Germline assignment: CDR1 SGHTA and CDR2 FQGNSA. Between the trimmed V and J ends, which lost 5 bases and 8 bases, there was a span of 18 bases. The CDR3 DNA follows: TGTGCCAGCAGCCACAAGGGCGGTCGGTTGGAAAAACTGTTTTTT. Its translation: CASSHKGGRLEKLFF.